The entry that follows covers one T cell receptor beta chain sequence. Its target antigen remains unknown. No much larger clone is present one base from it, and per-base qualities are unavailable. This entry belongs to a study of cytomegalovirus exposure and HLA in healthy donors listed by TCRdb under 2017. Turning to the overall study: In an earlier analysis of under 750 of the donors, 276 Gb of sequence data and roughly 100 million unique TCR beta sequences from 150 million to 200 million T cells were reported. An early release that covered around 590 HLA-typed donors contained around 300 gigabases of sequencing data and some 87 million unique TCR sequences. Of the 350 to 450 genotyped donors, approximately 83% fell in the genetic ancestry cluster associated with self-reported Caucasian donors. The study was designed to test whether signatures of past pathogen exposure could be identified by cataloging public T cell receptors. The T cell repertoires of some 700 subjects were profiled by immunosequencing and related to cytomegalovirus serostatus. Along with the roughly 670-subject first cohort, a separate validation cohort of roughly 110 different subjects was used. High-throughput TCR immunosequencing, statistical association of individual TCRs with disease status, and machine learning were combined to predict cytomegalovirus infection status. A later analysis re-analyzed previously published TCR beta repertoires from approximately 700 donors and added high-resolution HLA genotyping to study TCR occurrence patterns. In the later analysis, no new phenotypic data were used to find candidate immune exposures; instead, reliance was placed on TCR beta sequences and their occurrence across donors. An earlier analysis of approximately 640 of the donors applied high-throughput TCR beta sequencing to assess whether each TCR beta V gene segment acted as functional or pseudogenic. Donor age, sex, ethnicity and CMV serostatus were compiled together with the repertoire data. In a later genetic analysis, genome-wide SNP genotypes for 398 of the 666 donors were used, and that subset was treated as a discovery cohort. Every repertoire in the discovery cohort had been generated on one and the same sequencing platform. Class I and class II HLA loci were covered by the typing at four-digit resolution. The number of donors typed differed by locus, with about 629-640 for A, B, C, DRB1 and DQB1, more than 500 for DQA1, 600 to 610 for DPA1, and some 470 for DPB1. Because of strong linkage in the cohort, roughly five DR-DQ haplotypes were treated as single units for association and clustering. Among over 350 genotyped donors of the cohort, an average of roughly 240,000 unique TCR beta nucleotide sequences were sequenced per donor, around 20% of them non-productive. Overall study outcomes, separate from this receptor: CMV serostatus was the only immune exposure information available for the cohort. In a later genetic analysis, a missense DCLRE1C variant was associated with V-gene and J-gene trimming of TCR beta chains, and the association was replicated in an independent cohort. An earlier analysis of approximately 530 of the donors showed that most TCR beta V segments appeared in productive rearrangements either about 90% or about 30% of the time, which broadly matched IMGT annotations. A group of highly shared sequence variants was considered likely to be a technical artifact of the sequencing pipeline. In a later analysis, HLA-associated TCR beta chains were found to be more clonally expanded and to have lower generation probabilities than equally common non-associated chains. A later analysis found that TCR association rates varied across HLA loci, with DRB1 alleles showing the most associated TCRs and HLA-C alleles the fewest. Because HLA typing was unavailable for some donors at each locus, only the typed subset was used in association tests. Most TCR sequences were observed very rarely across donors, whereas some public TCRs were present in many individuals. Only TCR beta chains were sequenced in this cohort, and the absence of alpha or paired-chain data limited detectable features. Compared with the roughly 700-donor mean, donors in an Asian-associated ancestry cluster had fewer N-insertions in productive TCRs, according to a later genetic analysis. The authors suggested that the approach could potentially be generalized to other disease states and immunological phenotypes. The study listed 150 to 200 TCR beta chains as associated with cytomegalovirus. Assigning TCR associations to individual alleles was difficult when HLA alleles, especially DR and DQ, strongly co-occurred. Linkage disequilibrium might explain the correlated functional status among segregating V segments, but an unknown experimental factor could not be ruled out. A further reported finding was that TCR beta sequences accurately predicted the HLA-A and HLA-B alleles for most subjects in the first cohort. Some IMGT-functional V segments, including TRBV6-2 and TRBV6-3, could not be distinguished by the 87-base-pair reads and were therefore excluded. In a later analysis, 16,951 TCR beta sequences were associated with specific HLA alleles at a false discovery rate of 0.05. The classifier was reported to diagnose cytomegalovirus status with high specificity and sensitivity in both the original cohort and the validation cohort. Presence/absence analyses assumed roughly uniform sequencing depth across donors, an assumption that may not hold. In a later analysis, most CMV-associated TCR beta chains were found to appear HLA-restricted, with HLA associations seemingly driven largely by CMV exposure. According to a later analysis, parvovirus B19, influenza, CMV and Epstein-Barr virus appeared linked to several top co-occurrence clusters. In vitro tests confirmed that a few of the cytomegalovirus-associated TCR beta chains recognize cytomegalovirus antigens. Because counts were too low, some 17 rarely observed V segments, including chromosome 9 orphons, were left out of the earlier analysis of 587 of the donors.

The CDR3 spans 15 residues, from the cysteine through the phenylalanine. Here the CDR3 DNA is all that survives: 45 bases in frame from base 1. V sheds 1 base and J sheds 3 bases, leaving 11 bases between their ends. Via the germline V gene, CDR1 is SGDLS and CDR2 YYNGEE. The cohort comprised fewer than 700 healthy bone marrow donors. All cohort members were sampled while nominally healthy, although unrecorded immune exposures were likely present. The donor was CMV seropositive and belonged to the group of more than 250 seropositive cohort members. A peripheral blood sample was collected from each donor, and TCR beta sequencing was performed on peripheral blood mononuclear cells. Genomic DNA was extracted from the blood cell samples with the Qiagen DNeasy Blood Extraction Kit. The method was the immunoSEQ multiplex PCR assay. For the multiplex PCR, a mixture combining 60 forward primers for TCR Vbeta segments and 13 reverse primers for TCR Jbeta segments was used. The CDR3 region of rearranged TCR beta genes was amplified from genomic DNA by a multiplex PCR assay. Amplified TCR beta libraries were sequenced as 87-base-pair reads on the Illumina HiSeq System. Processing in the source paper ran as follows. In a later analysis, some 80 million unique TCR beta chains were counted across the 650 to 750 repertoires, and about 10 million of these chains were shared by at least two donors. To remove PCR and sequencing errors, raw reads were error-corrected and collapsed into unique sequences using a nearest-neighbor algorithm that merged closely related sequences. Alignment of CDR3 sequences to IMGT reference sequences was used to assign V, D and J gene segments. For a sequence to be retained, a match of at least six nucleotides to both a V gene segment and a J gene segment was required. Rearrangements were called productive when the CDR3 lacked stop codons and stayed in frame with V and J; all others were non-productive. Following IMGT convention, CDR3 was defined as the stretch from the second conserved V-encoded cysteine to the conserved J-encoded phenylalanine. The earlier analysis of 500 to 600 of the donors excluded sequences that lacked an unambiguous match to a single V gene segment. In an earlier analysis of some 590 of the donors, a V segment was called functional when productive rearrangements were above 56.7%, and segregating when the standard deviation between donors exceeded 5%. To diagnose cytomegalovirus status from the catalog of TCR beta chain sequences, a statistical classification framework was built. V and J gene assignment, in a later analysis, came from comparing TCR nucleotide sequences with IMGT/GENE-DB human TR gene sequences. The TCRdist pipeline was used in a later analysis to assign CDR3 sequences and most-parsimonious VDJ recombination scenarios. In a later analysis, each TCR beta chain was defined by its CDR3 amino acid sequence together with its V-gene family, and reads without a unique V-gene family were excluded. As a way to deal with suspected cross-contamination and a sequencing artifact, a later analysis dropped 592 nucleotide sequences that were highly shared and had low generation probability. For each public chain, a later analysis derived a clonal expansion index from normalized ranks of inferred template counts within each repertoire. A later analysis computed generation probabilities with a VDJ recombination model fitted to out-of-frame rearrangements, and checked the results against IGoR. In a later analysis, TCR-TCR, TCR-HLA and TCR-CMV co-occurrence was scored with hypergeometric tests, and a repertoire-size bias correction was applied to TCR pairs. False discovery rates were estimated in a later analysis by permuting HLA or CMV assignments 20 times. A later analysis grouped co-occurring TCRs with DBSCAN, adding TCRdist sequence similarity when clustering within HLA-allele-positive subsets. Repertoires with fewer than 30,000 or more than 120,000 public chains were left out of co-occurrence clustering, as were about five repertoires with anomalous nucleotide sharing. What TCRdb holds here is the immuneACCESS table cut down to in-frame rearrangements. Part of the clones is not present; checked against another copy, under half of the missing clones reflect an unresolved V gene, and the others are unexplained. The D gene and trimming were derived from the DNA, and the V and J assignments and clone size from that table. The sample records around 94,000 clones, less than 85% of which are singletons. The leading ten clones occupy 19% of the sample.

Material for sequencing was PBMCs. The source is a woman aged 55 to 70 in good health and CMV-seropositive. The V and J genes are TRBV9 and TRBJ2-1; TRBD1 is a possible D gene, resting on 6 matching bases. The bases are TGTGCCAGCAGCGTATCAGGGGTGGTCTACAATGAGCAGTTCTTC. This is translated as CASSVSGVVYNEQFF.